These T cell receptor beta chains were read from a single sample in a study of technical replicates of blood from several donors. Clones were sequenced by immunoSEQ multiplex PCR, and TCRdb holds only the in-frame ones, with some missing. Of under 70,000 clones listed, roughly 90% were seen once; the top ten hold roughly 4.3%. The material sequenced was PBMCs. The receptor set was obtained from a human donor in good health. Some clones in this sample may be carry-over from other donors' samples. CDR3s include the opening cysteine and the closing phenylalanine or tryptophan. Fields, in order: D gene, clone size, CDR3 length, J gene, V gene, CDR3 DNA, CDR3 protein. The D gene is left open where the match is weak. Clone size is given for some rows only: seen once, a few or many times, or a class if the clone is expanded.

NA | NA | 16 | TRBJ2-4 | TRBV5-6 | TGTGCCAGCAGCGGGGGCAGGGGGGAAGCCAAAAACATTCAGTACTTC | CASSGGRGEAKNIQYF
NA | NA | 13 | TRBJ2-1 | TRBV7-2 | TGTGCCAGCAGCTTGCAGCGTTCCAATGAGCAGTTCTTC | CASSLQRSNEQFF
TRBD1 | NA | 15 | TRBJ1-6 | TRBV4-1 | TGCGCCAGCAGCCGGGGACAGGGCTATAATTCACCCCTCCACTTT | CASSRGQGYNSPLHF
NA | NA | 13 | TRBJ2-3 | TRBV6-1 | TGTGCCAGCAAGGAGACGAATCGGGATACGCAGTATTTT | CASKETNRDTQYF
NA | NA | 15 | TRBJ2-1 | TRBV9 | TGTGCCAGCAGCGTAGAGCGTGGTTCCGACAATGAGCAGTTCTTC | CASSVERGSDNEQFF
TRBD1 | NA | 14 | TRBJ1-2 | TRBV6-5 | TGTGCCAGCAGTCTCGAGGGACAGGACTATGGCTACACCTTC | CASSLEGQDYGYTF
NA | NA | 12 | TRBJ1-2 | TRBV19 | TGTGCCAGTAGTCCGGGGAGCTATGGCTACACCTTC | CASSPGSYGYTF
NA | NA | 14 | TRBJ2-3 | TRBV7-3 | TGTGCCAGCAGCTCAGATATTTCCACAGATACGCAGTATTTT | CASSSDISTDTQYF
NA | once | 15 | TRBJ2-7 | TRBV12-5 | TGTGCTAGTGGTCCGGGTGAGGGACTGACTTACGAGCAGTACTTC | CASGPGEGLTYEQYF
TRBD1 | NA | 15 | TRBJ2-6 | TRBV6-1 | TGTGCCAGCAGTGGGGACAGGGCTGGGGCCAACGTCCTGACTTTC | CASSGDRAGANVLTF
TRBD2 | NA | 15 | TRBJ2-1 | TRBV6-5 | TGTGCCAGCAGTTCTAAGCGGGAGAAATCGAAGGAGCAGTTCTTC | CASSSKREKSKEQFF
TRBD1 | NA | 15 | TRBJ2-7 | TRBV6-6 | TGTGCCAGCACCCCGCGAACAGGGGCCTCCTACGAGCAGTACTTC | CASTPRTGASYEQYF
TRBD1 | NA | 17 | TRBJ1-5 | TRBV19 | TGTGCCAGTAGTCCTCCGCGGGCAGGGGGTTCCAATCAGCCCCAGCATTTT | CASSPPRAGGSNQPQHF
NA | NA | 19 | TRBJ2-3 | TRBV15 | TGTGCCACCAGCAGTCGGTTCACGGGGACTCTTTCCCGCACAGATACGCAGTATTTT | CATSSRFTGTLSRTDTQYF
NA | NA | 14 | TRBJ2-3 | TRBV6-5 | TGTGCCAGCAGCCCCAGACAGACCACAGATACGCAGTATTTT | CASSPRQTTDTQYF
NA | NA | 15 | TRBJ1-1 | TRBV9 | TGTGCCAGCAGCGCAGTGATGGACAGGAACACTGAAGCTTTCTTT | CASSAVMDRNTEAFF
TRBD2 | NA | 14 | TRBJ2-7 | TRBV30 | TGTGCCTGGAGTCAACCGGGGGGGGTTTACGAGCAGTACTTC | CAWSQPGGVYEQYF
TRBD1 | NA | 16 | TRBJ2-1 | TRBV7-2 | TGTGCCAGCAGCCAACCTGGACCAGGGGGCCGCAATGAGCAGTTCTTC | CASSQPGPGGRNEQFF
TRBD2 | NA | 17 | TRBJ2-1 | TRBV5-1 | TGCGCCAGCAGCTCGGGGACTAGCAACTACAAAGTGGGTGAGCAGTTCTTC | CASSSGTSNYKVGEQFF
TRBD1 | few | 16 | TRBJ2-7 | TRBV7-9 | TGTGCCAGCAGCTTGGCCGGACAGGTTGGGGCCTACGAGCAGTACTTC | CASSLAGQVGAYEQYF
TRBD2 | NA | 13 | TRBJ2-1 | TRBV7-3 | TGTGCCAGCAGTTTAGCGGGGGGTTACGAGCAGTTCTTC | CASSLAGGYEQFF
TRBD2 | NA | 17 | TRBJ2-5 | TRBV16 | TGTGCCAGCAGCCAATGGAGTCCTAGCGGGAGATGGGAGACCCAGTACTTC | CASSQWSPSGRWETQYF
TRBD2 | NA | 15 | TRBJ2-1 | TRBV6-1 | TGTGCCAGCAGTGAAACTAGCGAGGCCTACAATGAGCAGTTCTTC | CASSETSEAYNEQFF
NA | NA | 15 | TRBJ2-1 | TRBV7-2 | TGTGCCAGCAGCTTTCCGGGACTGAGAGAGAATGAGCAGTTCTTC | CASSFPGLRENEQFF
TRBD1 | NA | 13 | TRBJ1-2 | TRBV29-1 | TGCAGCGTGGCTCAGGGGGCAAACTATGGCTACACCTTC | CSVAQGANYGYTF
NA | NA | 13 | TRBJ2-3 | TRBV7-3 | TGTGCCAGCAGCTTTCTTAGCACAGATACGCAGTATTTT | CASSFLSTDTQYF
NA | few | 15 | TRBJ2-5 | TRBV5-8 | TGTGCCAGCAGCTTGGGGACGGGGTACCAAGAGACCCAGTACTTC | CASSLGTGYQETQYF
TRBD1 | NA | 18 | TRBJ1-2 | TRBV7-3 | TGTGCCAGCAGCTTAGTGGAGAGACCGGGACAGAGTAACTATGGCTACACCTTC | CASSLVERPGQSNYGYTF
TRBD2 | NA | 14 | TRBJ2-7 | TRBV2 | TGTGCCAGCACTGAAACTAGCGGGAGGTACGAGCAGTACTTC | CASTETSGRYEQYF
TRBD1 | NA | 14 | TRBJ1-2 | TRBV7-2 | TGTGCCAGCAGCTTACGGACAGGGAAAAATGGCTACACCTTC | CASSLRTGKNGYTF
TRBD2 | few | 15 | TRBJ2-7 | TRBV15 | TGTGCCACCAGCAGAGGAGGGCTAGCGGGAGACGAGCAGTACTTC | CATSRGGLAGDEQYF
NA | NA | 13 | TRBJ2-2 | TRBV6-5 | TGTGCCAGCAGTTACTGGAGGGGCGGGGAGCTGTTTTTT | CASSYWRGGELFF
NA | NA | 13 | TRBJ1-2 | TRBV4-3 | TGCGCCAGCAGCCAAGATAGGACACCCCATTCGACCTTC | CASSQDRTPHSTF
TRBD1 | once | 16 | TRBJ2-7 | TRBV18 | TGTGCCAGCTCGTCCACCGGGACAGGATTACTGCACGAGCAGTACTTC | CASSSTGTGLLHEQYF
NA | NA | 14 | TRBJ2-7 | TRBV5-1 | TGCGCCAGCAGCTTATCACCAACAGGGTACGAGCAGTACTTC | CASSLSPTGYEQYF
NA | NA | 16 | TRBJ2-6 | TRBV15 | TGTGCCACCAGCAGCGTCAGGTACTCTGGGGCCAACGTCCTGACTTTC | CATSSVRYSGANVLTF
TRBD2 | NA | 16 | TRBJ2-7 | TRBV5-4 | TGTGCCAGCCGGCTTCGGGCTAGCGGGGGTACCTACGAGCAGTACTTC | CASRLRASGGTYEQYF
NA | NA | 14 | TRBJ1-2 | TRBV5-4 | TGTGCCAGCAGCTTGGCAGGGACTAACTATGGCTACACCTTC | CASSLAGTNYGYTF
TRBD1 | NA | 15 | TRBJ1-1 | TRBV6-5 | TGTGCCAGCAGCCCCTTACAGGGGGCGCGGACTGAAGCTTTCTTT | CASSPLQGARTEAFF
NA | once | 13 | TRBJ1-2 | TRBV25-1 | TGTGCCAGCAGCACGAGCGTCAGCTATGGCTACACCTTC | CASSTSVSYGYTF